This T cell receptor beta chain was profiled in a study of Ad26.COV2.S vaccination and SARS-CoV-2 variants. Background on the study: In the study, Ad26.COV2.S was injected intramuscularly once, or twice 56 days apart.

The treatment was: some 20 received Ad26.COV2.S at low or high dose, single or two shots; roughly five received placebo; per-sample allocation not given. The samples were gathered on day 63 after the first injection of vaccine or placebo. For this clone: The antigen remains undetermined.

Generated by immunoSEQ multiplex PCR, the TCRdb table keeps only in-frame clones and is missing some. The sample shows approximately 300,000 clones, 70% to 90% of them seen only once. Looked up from germline, CDR1 is SEHNR and CDR2 is FQNEAQ (reference sequence). The CDR3 is 16 residues long. The ends lost 2 bases at V and 0 bases at J; junction bases unmatched: 0. Study-level results: The analyses of TCR breadth and depth may have understated the size of total T cell responses. A substantial breadth of spike-specific CD8+ and CD4+ T cell responses after vaccination has been reported.

The V call is TRBV7-9, the J call TRBJ2-1; 11 nucleotides line up with TRBD2. The source material was peripheral blood, sampled in a trial of Ad26.COV2.S vaccine versus placebo. This sequence originates from a person aged 18-65 years who received the Ad26.COV2.S COVID-19 vaccine or a placebo. Written as DNA, the CDR3 is TGTGCCAGCAGCTTACTAGCGGGGGGCTCCTACAATGAGCAGTTCTTC. Amino acids: CASSLLAGGSYNEQFF.